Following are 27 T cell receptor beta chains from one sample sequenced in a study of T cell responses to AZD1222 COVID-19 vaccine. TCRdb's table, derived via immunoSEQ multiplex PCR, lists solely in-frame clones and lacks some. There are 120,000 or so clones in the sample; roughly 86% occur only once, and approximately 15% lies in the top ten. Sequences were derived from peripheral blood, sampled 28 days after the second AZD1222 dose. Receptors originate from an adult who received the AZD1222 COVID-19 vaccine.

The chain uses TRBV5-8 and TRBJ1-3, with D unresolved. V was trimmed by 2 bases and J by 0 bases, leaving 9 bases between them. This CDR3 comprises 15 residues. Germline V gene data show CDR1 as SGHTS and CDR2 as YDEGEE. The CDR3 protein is CASSLGVHSGNTIYF. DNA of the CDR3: TGTGCCAGCAGCTTAGGCGTTCACTCTGGAAACACCATATATTTT.

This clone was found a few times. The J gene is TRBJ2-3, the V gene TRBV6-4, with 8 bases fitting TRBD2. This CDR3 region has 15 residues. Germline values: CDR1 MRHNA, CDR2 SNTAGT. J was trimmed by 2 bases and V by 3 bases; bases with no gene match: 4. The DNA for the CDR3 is TGTGCCAGCAGTGAGGGGACTAGAGACACAGATACGCAGTATTTT. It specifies CASSEGTRDTDTQYF.

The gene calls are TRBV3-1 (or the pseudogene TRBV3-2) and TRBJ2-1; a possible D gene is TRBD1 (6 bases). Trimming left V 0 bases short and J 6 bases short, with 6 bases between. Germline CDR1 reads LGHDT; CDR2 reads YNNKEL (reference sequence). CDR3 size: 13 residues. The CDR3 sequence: CASSQDRGNEQFF. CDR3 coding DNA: TGTGCCAGCAGCCAAGACAGGGGCAATGAGCAGTTCTTC.

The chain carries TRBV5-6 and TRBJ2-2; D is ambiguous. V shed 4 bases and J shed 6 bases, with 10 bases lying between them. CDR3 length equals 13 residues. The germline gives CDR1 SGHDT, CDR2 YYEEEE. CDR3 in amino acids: CASSPVGSGELFF. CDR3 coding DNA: TGTGCCAGCAGCCCCGTGGGTTCCGGGGAGCTGTTTTTT. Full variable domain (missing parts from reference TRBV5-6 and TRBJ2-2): DAGVTQSPTHLIKTRGQQVTLRCSPKSGHDTVSWYQQALGQGPQFIFQYYEEEERQRGNFPDRFSGHQFPNYSSELNVNALLLGDSALYLCASSPVGSGELFFGEGSRLTVL.

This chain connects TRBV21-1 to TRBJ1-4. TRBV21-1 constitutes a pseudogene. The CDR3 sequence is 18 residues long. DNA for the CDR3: TGTGCCAGCAGCAAAGGGGGAGGCAGGGCGGCAACTAATGAAAAACTGTTTTTT. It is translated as CASSKGGGRAATNEKLFF.

DNA of the CDR3: TGTGCCATCAGTACAGCGAGCTCCTACAATGAGCAGTTCTTC. Protein product: CAISTASSYNEQFF. The chain uses TRBV10-3 and TRBJ2-1; unclear D gene. The CDR3 covers 14 residues. Germline CDR1 reads ENHRY; CDR2 reads SYGVKD. The V end lost 5 bases, the J end lost 0 bases, and 8 bases lay between the germline ends.

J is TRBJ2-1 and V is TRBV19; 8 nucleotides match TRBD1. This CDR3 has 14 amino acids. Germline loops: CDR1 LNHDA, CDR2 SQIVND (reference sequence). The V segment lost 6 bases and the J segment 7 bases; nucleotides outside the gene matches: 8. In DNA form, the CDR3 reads TGTGCCAGTAGCCATTCCCGACAGGGGAATGAGCAGTTCTTC. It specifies CASSHSRQGNEQFF.

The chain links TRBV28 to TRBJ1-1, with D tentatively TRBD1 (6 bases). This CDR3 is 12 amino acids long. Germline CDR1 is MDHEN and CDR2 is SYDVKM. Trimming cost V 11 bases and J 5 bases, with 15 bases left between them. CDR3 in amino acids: CAGKTQGTEAFF. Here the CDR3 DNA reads TGTGCCGGAAAAACACAGGGAACTGAAGCTTTCTTT.

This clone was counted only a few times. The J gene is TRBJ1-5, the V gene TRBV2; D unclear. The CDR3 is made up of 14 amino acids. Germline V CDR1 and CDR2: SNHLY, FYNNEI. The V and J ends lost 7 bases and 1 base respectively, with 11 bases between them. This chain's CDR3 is CASKIDGSNQPQHF. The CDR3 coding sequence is TGTGCCAGCAAGATCGACGGGAGCAATCAGCCCCAGCATTTT.

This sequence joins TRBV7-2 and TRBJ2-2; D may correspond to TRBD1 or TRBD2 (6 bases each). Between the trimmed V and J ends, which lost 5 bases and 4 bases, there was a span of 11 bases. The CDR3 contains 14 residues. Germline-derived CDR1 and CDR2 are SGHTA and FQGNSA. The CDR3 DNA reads TGTGCCAGCAGCGCGAGGGGGGCCACCGGGGAGCTGTTTTTT. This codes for CASSARGATGELFF.

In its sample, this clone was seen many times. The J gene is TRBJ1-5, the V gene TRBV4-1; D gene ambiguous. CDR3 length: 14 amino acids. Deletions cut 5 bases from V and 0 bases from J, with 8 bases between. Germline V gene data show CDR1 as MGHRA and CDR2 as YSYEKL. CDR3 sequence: CASSTGDSNQPQHF. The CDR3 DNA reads TGCGCCAGCAGCACCGGGGATAGCAATCAGCCCCAGCATTTT.

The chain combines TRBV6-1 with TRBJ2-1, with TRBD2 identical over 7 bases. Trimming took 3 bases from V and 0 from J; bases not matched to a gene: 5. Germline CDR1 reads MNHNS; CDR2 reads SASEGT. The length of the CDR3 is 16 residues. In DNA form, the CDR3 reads TGTGCCAGCAGTGACCCGGGCGGGAGCTCCTACAATGAGCAGTTCTTC. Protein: CASSDPGGSSYNEQFF.

For the CDR3, the DNA is TGCGCCAGCAGCCGGGTGGGGGGTGAAAAACTGTTTTTT. It specifies CASSRVGGEKLFF. This chain joins TRBV5-1 and TRBJ1-4; D is perhaps TRBD1 (5 bases). Germline CDR1 reads SGHRS; CDR2 reads YFSETQ. Between the trimmed V and J ends, which lost 4 bases and 7 bases, there was a span of 11 bases. This CDR3 contains 13 residues. Variable domain in full (rest from reference TRBV5-1 and TRBJ1-4): KAGVTQTPRYLIKTRGQQVTLSCSPISGHRSVSWYQQTPGQGLQFLFEYFSETQRNKGNFPGRFSGRQFSNSRSEMNVSTLELGDSALYLCASSRVGGEKLFFGSGTQLSVL.

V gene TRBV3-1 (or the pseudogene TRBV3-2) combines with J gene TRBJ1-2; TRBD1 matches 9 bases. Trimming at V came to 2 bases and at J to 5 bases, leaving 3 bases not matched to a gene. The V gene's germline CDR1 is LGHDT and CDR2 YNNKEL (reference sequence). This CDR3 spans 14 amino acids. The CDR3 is CASSQHGTGYGYTF. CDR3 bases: TGTGCCAGCAGCCAACATGGGACAGGGTATGGCTACACCTTC.

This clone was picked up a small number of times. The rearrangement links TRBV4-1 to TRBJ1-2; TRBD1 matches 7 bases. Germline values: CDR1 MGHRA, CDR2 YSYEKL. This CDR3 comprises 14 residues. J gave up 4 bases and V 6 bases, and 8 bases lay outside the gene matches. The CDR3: CASSSQGGIYGYTF. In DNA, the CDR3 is TGCGCCAGCAGTTCTCAGGGGGGGATCTATGGCTACACCTTC.

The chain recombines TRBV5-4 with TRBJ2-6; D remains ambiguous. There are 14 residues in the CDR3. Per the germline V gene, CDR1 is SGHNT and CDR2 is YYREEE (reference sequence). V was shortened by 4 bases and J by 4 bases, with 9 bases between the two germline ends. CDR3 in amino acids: CASSEGWGANVLTF. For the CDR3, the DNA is TGTGCCAGCAGCGAAGGGTGGGGGGCCAACGTCCTGACTTTC.

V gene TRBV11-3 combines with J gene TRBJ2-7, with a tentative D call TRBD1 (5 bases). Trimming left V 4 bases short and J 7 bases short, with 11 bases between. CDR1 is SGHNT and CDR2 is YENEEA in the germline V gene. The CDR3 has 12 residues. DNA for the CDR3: TGTGCCAGCAGCTCCAGTGCAGGGGAGCAGTACTTC. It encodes CASSSSAGEQYF.

Here the CDR3 reads CASRSTGNYGYTF. In DNA, the CDR3 is TGCGCCAGCAGATCGACAGGCAACTATGGCTACACCTTC. The chain links TRBV4-1 to TRBJ1-2; D might be TRBD1 (6 bases). The CDR3 runs to 13 residues. The V and J ends lost 6 bases and 2 bases respectively, with 10 bases between them. Per the germline V gene, CDR1 is MGHRA and CDR2 is YSYEKL.

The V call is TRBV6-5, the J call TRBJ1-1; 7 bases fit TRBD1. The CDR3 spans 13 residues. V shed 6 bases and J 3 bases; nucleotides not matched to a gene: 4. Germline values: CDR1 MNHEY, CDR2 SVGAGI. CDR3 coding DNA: TGTGCCAGCAGCCTCACAGGGGACACTGAAGCTTTCTTT. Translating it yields CASSLTGDTEAFF.

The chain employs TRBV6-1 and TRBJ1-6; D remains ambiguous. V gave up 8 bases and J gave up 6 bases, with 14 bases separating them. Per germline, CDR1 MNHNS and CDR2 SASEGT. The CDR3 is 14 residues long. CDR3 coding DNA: TGTGCCAGCGTCCGGGGAGAGGGTAATTCACCCCTCCACTTT. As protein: CASVRGEGNSPLHF.

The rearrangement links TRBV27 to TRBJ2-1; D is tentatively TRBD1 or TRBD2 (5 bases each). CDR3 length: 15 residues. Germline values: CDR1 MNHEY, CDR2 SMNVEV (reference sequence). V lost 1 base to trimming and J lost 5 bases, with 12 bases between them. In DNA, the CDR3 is TGTGCCAGCAGTTTATATGGGGACCGTAACAATGAGCAGTTCTTC. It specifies CASSLYGDRNNEQFF.

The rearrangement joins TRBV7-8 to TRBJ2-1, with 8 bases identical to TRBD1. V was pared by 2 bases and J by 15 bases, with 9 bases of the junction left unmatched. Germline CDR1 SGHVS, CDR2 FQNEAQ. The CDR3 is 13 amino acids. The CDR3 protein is CASSLSGGRPSFF. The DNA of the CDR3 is TGTGCCAGCAGCTTATCAGGGGGCCGTCCTTCGTTCTTC.

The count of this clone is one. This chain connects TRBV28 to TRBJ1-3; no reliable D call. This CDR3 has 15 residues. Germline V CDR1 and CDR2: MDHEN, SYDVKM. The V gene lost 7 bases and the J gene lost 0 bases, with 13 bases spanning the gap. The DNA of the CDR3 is TGTGCCAGCAACCGAAAAGAGATCTCTGGAAACACCATATATTTT. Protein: CASNRKEISGNTIYF.

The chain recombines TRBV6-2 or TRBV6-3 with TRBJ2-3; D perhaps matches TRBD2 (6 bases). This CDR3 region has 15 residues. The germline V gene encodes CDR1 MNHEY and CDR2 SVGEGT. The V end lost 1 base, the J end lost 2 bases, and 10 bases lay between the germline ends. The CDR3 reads CASSYWRGNTDTQYF. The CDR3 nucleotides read TGTGCCAGCAGTTACTGGCGGGGTAACACAGATACGCAGTATTTT.

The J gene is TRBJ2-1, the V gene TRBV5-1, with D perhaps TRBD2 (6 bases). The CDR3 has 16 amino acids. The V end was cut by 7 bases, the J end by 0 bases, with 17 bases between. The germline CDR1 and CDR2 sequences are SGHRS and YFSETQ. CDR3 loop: CASGPTSLSSYNEQFF. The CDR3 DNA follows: TGCGCCAGCGGACCCACTAGCCTAAGCTCCTACAATGAGCAGTTCTTC.

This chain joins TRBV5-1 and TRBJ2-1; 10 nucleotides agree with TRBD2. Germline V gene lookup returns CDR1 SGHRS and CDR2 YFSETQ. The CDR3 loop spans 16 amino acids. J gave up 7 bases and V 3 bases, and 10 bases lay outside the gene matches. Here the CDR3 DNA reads TGCGCCAGCAGCTCACGGACTAGCGGAACAACGAATGAGCAGTTCTTC. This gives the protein CASSSRTSGTTNEQFF.

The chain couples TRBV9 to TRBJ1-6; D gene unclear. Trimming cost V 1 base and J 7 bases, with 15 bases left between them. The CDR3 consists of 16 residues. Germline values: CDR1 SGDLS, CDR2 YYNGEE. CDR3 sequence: CASSVCFRARNSPLHF. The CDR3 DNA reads TGTGCCAGCAGCGTATGTTTTAGGGCCCGAAATTCACCCCTCCACTTT.